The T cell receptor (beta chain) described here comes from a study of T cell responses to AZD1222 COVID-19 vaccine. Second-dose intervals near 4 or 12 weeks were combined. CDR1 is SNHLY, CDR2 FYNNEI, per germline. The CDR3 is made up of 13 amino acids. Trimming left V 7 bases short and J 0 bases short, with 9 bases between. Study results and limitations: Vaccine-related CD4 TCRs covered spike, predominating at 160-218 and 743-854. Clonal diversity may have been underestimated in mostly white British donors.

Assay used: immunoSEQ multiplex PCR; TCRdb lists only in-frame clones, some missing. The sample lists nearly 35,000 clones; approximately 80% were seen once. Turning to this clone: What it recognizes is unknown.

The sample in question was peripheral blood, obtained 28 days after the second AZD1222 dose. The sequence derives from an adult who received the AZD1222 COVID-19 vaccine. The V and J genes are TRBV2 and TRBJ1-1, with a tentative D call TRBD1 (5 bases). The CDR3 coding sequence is TGTGCCAGCAAGCTGGGACTGAACACTGAAGCTTTCTTT. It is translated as CASKLGLNTEAFF. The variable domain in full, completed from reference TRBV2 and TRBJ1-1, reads EPEVTQTPSHQVTQMGQEVILRCVPISNHLYFYWYRQILGQKVEFLVSFYNNEISEKSEIFDDQFSVERPDGSNFTLKIRSTKLEDSAMYFCASKLGLNTEAFFGQGTRLTVV.